This T cell receptor beta chain came from a study of cytomegalovirus exposure and HLA in healthy donors. V was clipped by 8 bases and J by 2 bases, with 14 bases between them. The CDR3 runs 13 residues. CDR1 is SQVTM, CDR2 ANQGSEA, per germline. About this clone itself: What it binds is unknown.

Overall study findings and caveats: Later work found most CMV-associated TCR beta chains apparently HLA-restricted.

13 Jbeta primers and 60 Vbeta primers were used for the PCR. TCRdb keeps only in-frame clones here, not all; method: immunoSEQ multiplex PCR. The sample yields 90,000 to 110,000 clones, approximately 73% seen once. The V and J genes are TRBV29-1 and TRBJ2-3; D uncertain. Specimen: PBMCs. The TCR originated in a man aged 40-55 years in good health and CMV-seronegative. The CDR3 DNA sequence: TGCAGCCAAGCAGGTCAAGCCACAGATACGCAGTATTTT. Its translation: CSQAGQATDTQYF.